This passage covers 15 T cell receptor beta chains from one sample sequenced in a study of siplizumab effects on memory and regulatory T cells. The table came from immunoSEQ multiplex PCR; TCRdb's copy has only in-frame clones and leaves some out. The profile shows 90,000 to 120,000 clones, approximately 91% of them singletons. The sequencing sample was made of CD4+ T cells sorted from blood. These receptors were collected from a human donor in good health. Some clones in this sample may be carry-over from other donors' samples.

This clone was counted once. The genes are TRBV11-3 and TRBJ2-7; tentative D call: TRBD2 (6 bases). V lost 4 bases, J lost 5 bases, and 12 bases lay in between. Germline assignment: CDR1 SGHNT and CDR2 YENEEA. The CDR3 consists of 13 residues. The CDR3 bases are TGTGCCAGCAGCTCCCCCGGGACTGACGAGCAGTACTTC. Its translation is CASSSPGTDEQYF.

This clone has a handful of counts. The chain couples TRBV6-1 to TRBJ2-3; 7 positions agree with TRBD2. V trimming: 5 bases; J trimming: 3 bases; junction bases outside the gene matches: 2. The CDR3 consists of 13 residues. Germline CDR1 reads MNHNS; CDR2 reads SASEGT. CDR3 amino acids: CASSRTRTDTQYF. CDR3 DNA sequence: TGTGCCAGCAGTCGGACTAGAACAGATACGCAGTATTTT.

This sequence joins TRBV6-1 and TRBJ2-7, with 9 bases that match TRBD2. The germline V gene encodes CDR1 MNHNS and CDR2 SASEGT. Losses at the gene ends were 1 base for V and 5 bases for J; bases not matched to a gene: 15. The CDR3 is 18 residues long. Here the CDR3 reads CASSEGWGSGSIRNEQYF. The CDR3 nucleotides read TGTGCCAGCAGTGAAGGCTGGGGTAGCGGGAGTATTAGGAACGAGCAGTACTTC.

The chain is built from TRBV27 and TRBJ2-2; 8 nucleotides agree with TRBD2. This CDR3 is built from 15 residues. Unmatched junction bases numbered 13, after V lost 7 bases and J lost 9 bases. CDR1 is MNHEY, CDR2 SMNVEV, per germline (reference sequence). CDR3 in DNA: TGTGCCAGCACCCGAGTCGCGGGAGGATCCCGGGAGCTGTTTTTT. It codes for CASTRVAGGSRELFF.

The chain employs TRBV2 and TRBJ2-5; possible D gene TRBD2, 7 bases. This CDR3 has 15 residues. The V end was cut by 3 bases, the J end by 5 bases, with 16 bases between. Germline loops: CDR1 SNHLY, CDR2 FYNNEI. The chain's CDR3 is CASSEVRGAKETQYF. DNA for the CDR3: TGTGCCAGCAGTGAGGTCCGGGGGGCTAAGGAGACCCAGTACTTC.

The rearrangement uses TRBV19 and TRBJ1-1; 7 bases line up with TRBD1. The CDR3 length is 17 residues. Germline lookup yields CDR1 LNHDA and CDR2 SQIVND (reference sequence). The trim removed 4 bases at V and 0 bases at J, leaving 11 bases unmatched. DNA for the CDR3: TGTGCCAGTAGTACTAGGCCGGGACAGCCTATGAACACTGAAGCTTTCTTT. Translating it yields CASSTRPGQPMNTEAFF.

The chain combines TRBV9 with TRBJ2-3; 8 nucleotides align to TRBD2. The trim removed 1 base at V and 0 bases at J, leaving 7 bases unmatched. CDR3 length: 17 residues. Germline values: CDR1 SGDLS, CDR2 YYNGEE. The CDR3 spells CASSVRFSGNSTDTQYF. CDR3 in DNA: TGTGCCAGCAGCGTACGGTTTAGCGGGAATAGCACAGATACGCAGTATTTT.

Details on this clone: The same CDR3 can be traced to other DNA sequences in this sample. V is TRBV11-2 and J is TRBJ2-7; no definite D call. The CDR3 totals 11 residues. Germline lookup yields CDR1 SGHAT and CDR2 FQNNGV. V dropped 1 base and J dropped 3 bases, with 1 base sitting between them. The CDR3 DNA sequence: TGTGCCAGCAGCTTAGTCTACGAGCAGTACTTC. This gives the protein CASSLVYEQYF.

The genes are TRBV19 and TRBJ2-7, with 7 bases fitting TRBD2. Germline CDR1 is LNHDA and CDR2 is SQIVND (reference sequence). Trimming took 6 bases from V and 2 from J; bases not matched to a gene: 7. This CDR3 comprises 14 residues. The CDR3 DNA reads as TGTGCCAGTAGCAAGAGGGAGGGGACCTACGAGCAGTACTTC. This gives the protein CASSKREGTYEQYF. The full variable domain, with the rest looked up from reference TRBV19 and TRBJ2-7, is DGGITQSPKYLFRKEGQNVTLSCEQNLNHDAMYWYRQDPGQGLRLIYYSQIVNDFQKGDIAEGYSVSREKKESFPLTVTSAQKNPTAFYLCASSKREGTYEQYFGPGTRLTVT.

The chain couples TRBV5-1 to TRBJ2-7; 15 bases fit TRBD2. The CDR3 is 17 amino acids. V was clipped by 4 bases and J by 5 bases; unmatched bases: 10. Germline V lookup: CDR1 SGHRS, CDR2 YFSETQ. The CDR3 bases are TGCGCCAGCAGCATCACGGGACTAGCGGGAGGTTCCCACGAGCAGTACTTC. Translating it yields CASSITGLAGGSHEQYF.

This clone appeared once. This chain joins TRBV4-2 and TRBJ1-5, with 7 bases that match TRBD1. Germline V lookup: CDR1 LGHNA, CDR2 YNFKEQ. Unmatched junction bases numbered 1, after V lost 0 bases and J lost 5 bases. This CDR3 region has 14 residues. The CDR3 protein is CASSQDRGYQPQHF. In DNA form, the CDR3 reads TGTGCCAGCAGCCAAGACAGGGGGTATCAGCCCCAGCATTTT.

This rearrangement joins TRBV7-9 to TRBJ2-4; 10 bases are a match to TRBD1. The V gene end was trimmed by 5 bases and the J gene end by 2 bases; junction bases not matched to a gene: 6. This CDR3 region has 16 residues. CDR1 is SEHNR and CDR2 is FQNEAQ in the germline V gene (reference sequence). DNA of the CDR3: TGTGCCAGCAGCCTTGGACAGGGGGTTACCAAAAACATTCAGTACTTC. Translated: CASSLGQGVTKNIQYF.

This chain uses TRBV6-5 with TRBJ2-7; maybe TRBD1 (5 bases). Germline V gene sequence: CDR1 MNHEY, CDR2 SVGAGI. V lost 6 bases and J 4 bases, leaving 13 bases between the germline ends. This CDR3 comprises 13 residues. The CDR3 DNA follows: TGTGCCAGCAGCCGCGACAGCCGTTACGAGCAGTACTTC. Protein sequence: CASSRDSRYEQYF.

This chain uses TRBV2 with TRBJ2-3; maybe TRBD2 (5 bases). Germline V gene lookup returns CDR1 SNHLY and CDR2 FYNNEI. Trimming removed 3 bases from V and 4 bases from J, with 17 bases in between. The CDR3 sequence is 16 residues long. The CDR3 here is CASSDVAGARPDTQYF. Here the CDR3 DNA reads TGTGCCAGCAGTGACGTTGCGGGCGCCCGGCCAGATACGCAGTATTTT.

V and J are TRBV6-1 and TRBJ1-1; perhaps TRBD1 as D (5 bases). Germline lookup yields CDR1 MNHNS and CDR2 SASEGT. The V gene lost 2 bases and the J gene lost 5 bases, with 9 bases spanning the gap. The CDR3 has 13 amino acids. DNA for the CDR3: TGTGCCAGCAGTGAATCAGGGTGGACTGAAGCTTTCTTT. Protein product: CASSESGWTEAFF.